This TCR beta chain was found in a study of T cell responses to AZD1222 COVID-19 vaccine. Repertoires were generated with immunoSEQ multiplex PCR, while TCRdb's copy carries only in-frame clones and drops some. The sample includes 150,000 to 200,000 clones, about 90% of them seen just once. J lost 4 bases, V lost 5 bases, and 9 bases had no gene match. CDR1 and CDR2 from the germline V gene are MNHEY and SMNVEV (reference sequence). The CDR3 totals 16 residues. General study findings and limits: White British people made up most donors, females outnumbered males, and clonal diversity was possibly underestimated. Repertoire collection took place solely once the T cell response had peaked. AZD1222 recipients seropositive at baseline numbered only six. Close to half of all spike-specific TCRs reportedly target regions of the variants that are unmutated.

Details on this clone: Antigen specificity is unknown.

This material consisted of peripheral blood, taken 28 days after the second AZD1222 dose. The V call is TRBV27, the J call TRBJ2-7; 12 bases fit TRBD1. This receptor was taken from an adult who received the AZD1222 COVID-19 vaccine. The CDR3 spells CASSRQGQGAAYEQYF. CDR3 nucleotide sequence: TGTGCCAGCAGTCGGCAGGGACAGGGGGCGGCTTACGAGCAGTACTTC.